Reported below is one T cell receptor (beta chain). Antigen unknown. The J segment lost 4 bases and the V segment lost 4 bases, leaving 6 bases of the junction unmatched. Looked up from germline, CDR1 is KGHDR and CDR2 is SFDVKD. The CDR3 runs to 16 residues. This entry is derived from a study of yellow fever vaccine responses in identical twins. Study-wide findings and caveats: A vaccine T cell response that seemed partly convergent and partly personalized was reported in twins.

Using its own MiXCR run on the RT-PCR reads, TCRdb lists one record per CDR3 protein. The data contain 5,500 to 8,000 distinct CDR3 sequences, about 86% of them seen just once; the ten biggest clones take up about 1.2%. Source: T cells from blood (PBMCs), unsorted or a sorted subset (not recorded which), taken before or after yellow fever vaccination (not recorded which). The sequence came from a woman under 30 who received the yellow fever vaccine. The chain combines TRBV24-1 with TRBJ2-2; 9 nucleotides line up with TRBD2. The CDR3 bases are TGTGCCACCAGTGAGGAGGGACTAGCTTTCACCGGGGAGCTGTTTTTT. Its translation is CATSEEGLAFTGELFF.